This TCR beta chain stems from a study of T cells in women clearing cervical HPV infection. Study in general: Case blood was drawn when the lesion was first found; control blood after infection became undetectable. Study conclusions and caveats: T-cell numbers per sample were unknown and may explain richness differences.

Profiled with immunoSEQ multiplex PCR; TCRdb holds only in-frame clones, not every one. The sample totals around 39,000 clones. With respect to this clone: Its antigen is unknown. Coverage ceases 3 residues before the CDR3 finishes, and the germline J gene fills in the end.

Unmatched junction bases numbered 8, after V lost 5 bases and J lost 5 bases. Germline loops: CDR1 SGHNT, CDR2 YENEEA. The CDR3 length is 15 residues. The sample was blood buffy coat. This receptor was taken from a woman aged 18 to 75 with a cervical HPV16 infection that either progressed to CIN3+ or cleared (not recorded which). V is TRBV11-3 and J is TRBJ2-1; 8 bases are a match to TRBD1. The CDR3 bases that were read are TGTGCCAGCAGCCCGGGGGACAGGAAGGACAATGAG. It specifies CASSPGDRKDNE. The whole CDR3 is CASSPGDRKDNEQFF.